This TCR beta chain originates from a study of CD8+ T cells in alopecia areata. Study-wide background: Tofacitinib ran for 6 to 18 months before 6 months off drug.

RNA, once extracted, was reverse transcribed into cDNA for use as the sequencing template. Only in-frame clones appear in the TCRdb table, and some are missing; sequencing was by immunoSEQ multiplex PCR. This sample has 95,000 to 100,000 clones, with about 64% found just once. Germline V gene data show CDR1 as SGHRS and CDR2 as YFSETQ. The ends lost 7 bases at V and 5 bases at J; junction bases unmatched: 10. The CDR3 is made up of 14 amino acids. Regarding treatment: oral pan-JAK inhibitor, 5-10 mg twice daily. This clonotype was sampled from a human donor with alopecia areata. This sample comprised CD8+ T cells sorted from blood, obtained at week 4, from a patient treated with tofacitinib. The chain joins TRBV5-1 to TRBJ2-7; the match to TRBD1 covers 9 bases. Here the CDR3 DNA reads TGCGCCAGCTCTTTGGCGGGACAGGGCCACGAGCAGTACTTC. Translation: CASSLAGQGHEQYF.